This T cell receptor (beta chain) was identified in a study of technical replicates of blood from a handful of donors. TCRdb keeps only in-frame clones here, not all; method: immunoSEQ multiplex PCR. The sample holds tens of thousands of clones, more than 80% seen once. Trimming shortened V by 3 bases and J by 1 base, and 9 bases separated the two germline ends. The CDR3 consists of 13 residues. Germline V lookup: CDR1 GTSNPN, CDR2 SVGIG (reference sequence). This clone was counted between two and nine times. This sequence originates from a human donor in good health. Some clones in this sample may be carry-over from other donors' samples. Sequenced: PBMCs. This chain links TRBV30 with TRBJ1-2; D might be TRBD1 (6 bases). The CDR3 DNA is TGTGCCTGGAGCGTGGACAGTAACTATGGCTACACCTTC. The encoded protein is CAWSVDSNYGYTF.